This T cell receptor beta chain stems from a study of shared clonotypes between healthy human individuals. As for the study in general: In total, the donors were a couple of women and a few men aged 18 to 49.

Notes on the study in general: Generally, estimated richness proved larger in naive subsets than it did in memory subsets.

Only in-frame clones appear in the TCRdb table, and some are missing; sequencing was by immunoSEQ multiplex PCR. The sample shows approximately 1.9 million clones, just over 90% of them seen only once. A note on this clone: The antigen is unknown.

Trimming cost V 7 bases and J 5 bases; bases outside gene matches: 14. Germline-derived CDR1 and CDR2 are SGHRS and YFSETQ. The CDR3 consists of 15 residues. Terminally differentiated effector memory CD45RA+ cells were excluded from the naive CD8 cells, which were CD45RO-negative and positively selected for CCR7. Donors, healthy HIV-negative adults, lacked recent acute infections or vaccinations. The sequenced material came from naive CD8+ T cells from PBMCs. The source is a man aged 18 to 30 in good health. Some clones in this sample may be carry-over from other donors' samples. The chain joins TRBV5-1 to TRBJ2-5, with 7 bases fitting TRBD2. CDR3 nucleotides: TGCGCCAGCCGCCCCTACGGCGGGGGACGGGAGACCCAGTACTTC. Translation: CASRPYGGGRETQYF.